Listed here is a single TCR beta chain. The antigen it binds to is not known. Base qualities are missing; no much larger clone stands one base away. This sample was included in a study of post-analysis software for immune sequencing data (dated by TCRdb to about 2015). A note on the overall study: Relapsing-remitting, secondary progressive and progressive-relapsing multiple sclerosis were recorded as disease courses, and subtype annotation was lacking for some patients. Patient repertoires were compared against ten to twelve previously published healthy control repertoires from donors aged about 6 to 26 years. A subset of samples was prepared in parallel using single-end sample barcoding, then pooled and co-amplified after Illumina adapter ligation. Study-wide findings and limitations: The multiple sclerosis patient group was slightly younger than the control group. Direct clustering with F measure showed strong co-clustering of samples prepared in the same batch, prompting a batch-effect correction. Normalized Chao1 diversity was significantly lower in multiple sclerosis patients than controls, suggesting substantial peripheral T-cell clonal expansion. Significantly higher frequencies in patients than in controls were found for several TRBV segments, including TRBV5-6, TRBV5-1 and TRBV20-1.

Library preparation used PCR. Sequenced using an Illumina HiSeq 2500. Unique molecular identifiers were incorporated into TCR beta cDNA libraries to reduce PCR and sequencing biases. Every 1 to 10 million input T cells yielded some 500,000 cDNA molecules, meaning each molecule approximated one T cell. The same protocol used for the earlier healthy control dataset was applied to prepare and sequence the patient libraries. Samples belonging to the same batch were prepared together, multiplexed and sequenced on a shared HiSeq lane. The authors' analysis ran thus. MIGEC handled the raw barcoded reads, throwing out single-read molecular identifier groups before consensus assembly and CDR3 extraction. VDJtools was used for post-analysis of the clonotype tables, with diversity normalized by down-sampling every dataset to the smallest sample size. Repertoire overlap clustering matched CDR3 amino acid but not nucleotide sequences to correct batch-related cross-sample contamination. Starting from the raw public reads, TCRdb applied fastp trimming at Q25, assembled clones with MiXCR and retained in-frame beta chains. Duplicate CDR3 protein sequences are folded into a single record with the most common DNA and genes. Here the V and J calls rest on TCRdb's processing, not on the authors' analysis. The sample table holds a few hundred thousand distinct CDR3 sequences, of which approximately 37% were seen once. Of the sample, 7.5% to 8.5% is held by the ten largest clones.

To demonstrate the VDJtools post-analysis software, the study profiled TCR beta repertoires from the peripheral blood of 13 young patients with multiple sclerosis. The multiple sclerosis patients were children and adolescents between about 6 and 16 years of age. CDR1 KGHSH and CDR2 LQKENI are derived from the germline V gene. The cysteine opens and the phenylalanine closes a CDR3 of 16 amino acids. The sequence is cut down to CDR3 DNA, 48 bases in frame from base 1. Relative to germline, V is 3 bases shorter and J is 2 bases shorter, with 15 bases between their ends. Recombination connected TRBV18 to TRBJ2-3; the D gene is possibly TRBD1 or TRBD2, with 6 bases matching each. Sequencing was done on a sample of blood. The receptor's source is a girl aged 2 to 9 with multiple sclerosis. The nucleotide sequence is given as TGTGCCAGCTCACCCCAGGGGACTGAGCCCACAGATACGCAGTATTTT. Its translation reads: CASSPQGTEPTDTQYF.